This T cell receptor beta chain derives from a study of T cell repertoires in cytomegalovirus infection. The CDR3 is made up of 13 amino acids. V was cut by 6 bases and J by 7 bases, with 16 bases left in between. Germline V CDR1 and CDR2: MNHEY, SVGEGT. This clonotype appeared a few times. TCRdb re-derived calls from the reads in MiXCR, one entry per CDR3 protein. The sample has 350,000 to 450,000 distinct CDR3 sequences, roughly 20% seen once. The receptor comes from a human donor in good health (CMV status not recorded). Some clones in this sample may be carry-over from other donors' samples. The V and J genes are TRBV6-2 or TRBV6-3 and TRBJ2-7; D is ambiguous. Material for sequencing was PBMCs. The CDR3 DNA follows: TGTGCCAGCAGCCGAACGGATAGACGGGAGCAGTACTTC. Translating it yields CASSRTDRREQYF.